Listed below are T cell receptor beta chains from one sample, sequenced in a study of PD-1 blockade in classical Hodgkin lymphoma. Assay used: immunoSEQ multiplex PCR; TCRdb lists only in-frame clones, some missing. There are some 23,000 clones in the sample; less than 95% occur only once, and more than 0.45% lies in the top ten. Sequencing input: CD4+ T cells from blood. The origin of the receptors is a human donor with classical Hodgkin lymphoma. Each CDR3 is given with its conserved first and last residue. Fields, in order: D gene, J gene, clone size, V gene, CDR3 protein, CDR3 DNA. A D gene is named only where the DNA matches it firmly. Not all rows give a size; the values are once, few, many and, for expanded clones, a class.

d_call: -
j_call: TRBJ2-1
clone_size: -
v_call: TRBV28
cdr3_aa: CASSLLQEIGYNEQFF
cdr3_nt: TGTGCCAGCTCCTTGCTACAGGAAATAGGGTACAATGAGCAGTTCTTC

d_call: -
j_call: TRBJ2-7
clone_size: -
v_call: TRBV13
cdr3_aa: CASSRIRRTGDYEQYF
cdr3_nt: TGTGCCAGCAGCCGGATACGTCGGACCGGGGACTACGAGCAGTACTTC

d_call: TRBD2
j_call: TRBJ2-2
clone_size: -
v_call: TRBV5-4
cdr3_aa: CASSGLAGEGGELFF
cdr3_nt: TGTGCCAGCAGCGGACTAGCGGGGGAGGGCGGGGAGCTGTTTTTT

d_call: TRBD1
j_call: TRBJ1-3
clone_size: -
v_call: TRBV18
cdr3_aa: CASSPPLGQAASGNTIYF
cdr3_nt: TGTGCCAGCTCACCACCCTTGGGACAGGCGGCCTCTGGAAACACCATATATTTT

d_call: TRBD2
j_call: TRBJ2-3
clone_size: -
v_call: TRBV7-3
cdr3_aa: CASSLLAGGEGTQYF
cdr3_nt: TGTGCCAGCAGCCTACTAGCGGGGGGAGAGGGTACGCAGTATTTT

d_call: TRBD2
j_call: TRBJ2-5
clone_size: once
v_call: TRBV7-9
cdr3_aa: CASSRGLAGGAETQYF
cdr3_nt: TGTGCCAGCAGCCGGGGACTAGCGGGGGGAGCAGAGACCCAGTACTTC

d_call: TRBD1
j_call: TRBJ1-2
clone_size: -
v_call: TRBV4-3
cdr3_aa: CASSQASSGGFNYGYTF
cdr3_nt: TGCGCCAGCAGCCAAGCAAGCTCAGGGGGATTTAACTATGGCTACACCTTC

d_call: TRBD1
j_call: TRBJ1-4
clone_size: -
v_call: TRBV30
cdr3_aa: CAYRGGRGITNEKLFF
cdr3_nt: TGTGCCTATAGGGGAGGCAGGGGGATCACTAATGAAAAACTGTTTTTT

d_call: TRBD1
j_call: TRBJ1-5
clone_size: -
v_call: TRBV28
cdr3_aa: CASPPSPRTGGKNQPQHF
cdr3_nt: TGTGCCAGCCCTCCCTCGCCGCGGACAGGGGGGAAGAATCAGCCCCAGCATTTT

d_call: -
j_call: TRBJ1-4
clone_size: -
v_call: TRBV7-9
cdr3_aa: CASSPGRLRSGTNEKLFF
cdr3_nt: TGTGCCAGCAGCCCAGGCCGTCTCAGAAGTGGAACTAATGAAAAACTGTTTTTT

d_call: TRBD1
j_call: TRBJ2-2
clone_size: few
v_call: TRBV7-3
cdr3_aa: CASSLDPGGLFF
cdr3_nt: TGTGCCAGCAGCCTCGACCCAGGGGGGCTGTTTTTT

d_call: -
j_call: TRBJ2-7
clone_size: -
v_call: TRBV6-5
cdr3_aa: CASKPPGSYEQYF
cdr3_nt: TGTGCCAGCAAACCTCCAGGGTCCTACGAGCAGTACTTC

d_call: -
j_call: TRBJ1-1
clone_size: -
v_call: TRBV19
cdr3_aa: CASIPGQTLEAFF
cdr3_nt: TGTGCCAGTATACCGGGCCAGACGCTTGAAGCTTTCTTT

d_call: TRBD2
j_call: TRBJ2-2
clone_size: -
v_call: TRBV5-1
cdr3_aa: CASSLYSGGNTGELFF
cdr3_nt: TGCGCCAGCAGCTTGTACAGCGGGGGAAACACCGGGGAGCTGTTTTTT

d_call: -
j_call: TRBJ1-4
clone_size: -
v_call: TRBV27
cdr3_aa: CASSRDAVGGRDNEKLFF
cdr3_nt: TGTGCCAGCAGTCGAGACGCCGTCGGCGGACGTGATAATGAAAAACTGTTTTTT

d_call: -
j_call: TRBJ1-4
clone_size: -
v_call: TRBV7-9
cdr3_aa: CASSPGSFNEKLFF
cdr3_nt: TGTGCCAGCAGCCCTGGGTCATTTAATGAAAAACTGTTTTTT

d_call: -
j_call: TRBJ2-3
clone_size: -
v_call: TRBV6-1
cdr3_aa: CASSETRLSTDTQYF
cdr3_nt: TGTGCCAGCAGTGAAACTCGGCTTAGCACAGATACGCAGTATTTT

d_call: TRBD2
j_call: TRBJ2-7
clone_size: -
v_call: TRBV11-3
cdr3_aa: CASSPRLAGFYEQYF
cdr3_nt: TGTGCCAGCAGCCCAAGACTAGCGGGGTTCTACGAGCAGTACTTC

d_call: -
j_call: TRBJ2-3
clone_size: few
v_call: TRBV6-4
cdr3_aa: CASIRGQADTQYF
cdr3_nt: TGTGCCAGCATACGGGGCCAGGCAGATACGCAGTATTTT

d_call: TRBD1
j_call: TRBJ1-1
clone_size: -
v_call: TRBV6-1
cdr3_aa: CASSEARGRGQTEAFF
cdr3_nt: TGTGCCAGCAGTGAAGCAAGGGGCAGGGGGCAAACTGAAGCTTTCTTT

d_call: TRBD2
j_call: TRBJ2-7
clone_size: -
v_call: TRBV9
cdr3_aa: CASSVGASGGSYEQYF
cdr3_nt: TGTGCCAGCAGCGTAGGGGCTAGCGGGGGCTCCTACGAGCAGTACTTC

d_call: -
j_call: TRBJ1-1
clone_size: -
v_call: TRBV19
cdr3_aa: CASRDLNTEAFF
cdr3_nt: TGTGCCAGTAGAGATCTAAACACTGAAGCTTTCTTT

d_call: -
j_call: TRBJ2-1
clone_size: -
v_call: TRBV7-3
cdr3_aa: CASSLLGGWNEQFF
cdr3_nt: TGTGCCAGCAGCTTATTAGGGGGATGGAATGAGCAGTTCTTC